Presented here are 26 T cell receptor beta chains from one specimen sequenced in a study of OX40 agonist ivuxolimab in advanced cancers. This table comes from immunoSEQ multiplex PCR, and its TCRdb copy is limited to in-frame clones, with some not included. The table records over 90,000 clones, roughly 94% of them present only once. Sequencing was performed on CD4+ or CD8+ T cells sorted from blood, taken in a trial of the OX40 agonist ivuxolimab. The receptors come from an adult with an advanced solid tumor such as melanoma, head and neck, liver or kidney cancer.

The V call is TRBV6-5, the J call TRBJ2-1, with 7 nucleotides matching TRBD2. After removal of 5 bases from V and 12 bases from J, the junction contained 10 bases not matched to a gene. The CDR3 is 13 amino acids. The germline V gene has CDR1 MNHEY and CDR2 SVGAGI. For the CDR3, the DNA is TGTGCCAGCAGTCCCTGGGGAGGGCCAGGGCAGTTCTTC. Translation: CASSPWGGPGQFF.

This chain connects TRBV5-1 to TRBJ1-3; 8 nucleotides match TRBD1. Germline CDR1 is SGHRS and CDR2 is YFSETQ. This CDR3 spans 15 amino acids. J was trimmed by 2 bases and V by 4 bases; bases with no gene match: 5. The CDR3 loop reads CASSMGQVTGNTIYF. The CDR3 bases are TGCGCCAGCAGCATGGGACAGGTAACTGGAAACACCATATATTTT.

This clone is a singleton in its sample. This chain links TRBV6-6 with TRBJ2-1; 10 bases align to TRBD1. The CDR3 covers 14 residues. J gave up 5 bases and V 2 bases, and 0 bases lay outside the gene matches. Germline V gene data show CDR1 as MNHNY and CDR2 as SVGAGI (reference sequence). CDR3 nucleotide sequence: TGTGCCAGCAGTTACGGGACAGGGGACAATGAGCAGTTCTTC. It is translated as CASSYGTGDNEQFF.

This chain connects TRBV18 to TRBJ1-2; possibly TRBD1 for D (5 bases). Trimming stripped 5 bases from V and 0 bases from J, with 13 bases between. Germline V CDR1 and CDR2: KGHSH, LQKENI. This CDR3 comprises 15 residues. The CDR3 region is CASSRGGGANYGYTF. The CDR3 nucleotides are TGTGCCAGCTCAAGAGGTGGGGGAGCTAACTATGGCTACACCTTC.

The chain uses TRBV15 and TRBJ2-3; D is unresolved. CDR1 and CDR2 from the germline V gene are LNHNV and YYDKDF (reference sequence). The CDR3 totals 13 residues. The V end was cut by 1 base, the J end by 12 bases, with 14 bases between. The CDR3 is CATSRATFSAQYF. The CDR3 region has the DNA TGTGCCACCAGCAGAGCAACTTTTTCGGCCCAGTATTTT.

V and J are TRBV19 and TRBJ2-2, with TRBD2 matching 9 bases. The germline V gene has CDR1 LNHDA and CDR2 SQIVND (reference sequence). With V trimmed by 4 bases and J by 7 bases, 7 bases remained unmatched. CDR3 size: 15 residues. The CDR3 sequence is CASSTLAGAVGELFF. CDR3 coding DNA: TGTGCCAGTAGTACTTTAGCGGGAGCGGTCGGGGAGCTGTTTTTT. The full variable domain, completed using reference TRBV19 and TRBJ2-2, is DGGITQSPKYLFRKEGQNVTLSCEQNLNHDAMYWYRQDPGQGLRLIYYSQIVNDFQKGDIAEGYSVSREKKESFPLTVTSAQKNPTAFYLCASSTLAGAVGELFFGEGSRLTVL.

The J gene is TRBJ1-2, the V gene TRBV7-2, with TRBD1 as a possible D gene (5 bases). This CDR3 has 15 residues. Germline V CDR1 and CDR2: SGHTA, FQGNSA. The V gene lost 5 bases and the J gene lost 3 bases, with 16 bases spanning the gap. The CDR3 here is CASSRRRRGDYGYTF. The CDR3 region has the DNA TGTGCCAGCAGCCGAAGAAGAAGGGGTGACTATGGCTACACCTTC.

The CDR3 protein is CASSLEITEAFF. As DNA, the CDR3 is TGTGCCAGCAGCCTAGAAATCACTGAAGCTTTCTTT. This chain links TRBV5-4 with TRBJ1-1; no firm D call. Trimming removed 4 bases at V and 4 bases at J, with 8 bases between. Looked up from germline, CDR1 is SGHNT and CDR2 is YYREEE (reference sequence). The CDR3 runs to 12 residues.

The genes are TRBV5-4 and TRBJ1-4, with TRBD1 matching 7 bases. The V gene's germline CDR1 is SGHNT and CDR2 YYREEE (reference sequence). This CDR3 has 14 amino acids. V dropped 4 bases and J dropped 7; count of bases not matched to a gene: 7. The CDR3 nucleotides read TGTGCCAGCAGCCAACAGGGGTCGGGTGAAAAACTGTTTTTT. This sequence encodes CASSQQGSGEKLFF.

The chain couples TRBV21-1 to TRBJ2-3; no DNA check was done on the table's D call, TRBD2. TRBV21-1 represents a pseudogene. The CDR3 extends over 16 amino acids. Here the CDR3 reads CASSKQRDHYTDTQYF. Here the CDR3 DNA reads TGTGCCAGCAGCAAACAGCGGGACCATTACACAGATACGCAGTATTTT.

This sequence joins TRBV5-1 and TRBJ1-2, with 8 bases that match TRBD1. Per germline, CDR1 SGHRS and CDR2 YFSETQ. This CDR3 comprises 11 residues. Trimming at V came to 4 bases and at J to 11 bases, leaving 4 bases not matched to a gene. CDR3 amino acids: CASSADRAYTF. In nucleotides, the CDR3 is TGCGCCAGCAGCGCGGACAGGGCGTACACCTTC. Together with reference TRBV5-1 and TRBJ1-2, the CDR3 gives the full variable domain: KAGVTQTPRYLIKTRGQQVTLSCSPISGHRSVSWYQQTPGQGLQFLFEYFSETQRNKGNFPGRFSGRQFSNSRSEMNVSTLELGDSALYLCASSADRAYTFGSGTRLTVV.

This clone was seen once. The V call is TRBV5-1, the J call TRBJ2-2, with D possibly being TRBD2 (6 bases). Germline CDR1 and CDR2: SGHRS and YFSETQ. The CDR3 has 15 amino acids. V gave up 0 bases and J gave up 4 bases, with 10 bases separating them. The CDR3 is CASSLASASTGELFF. The DNA for the CDR3 is TGCGCCAGCAGCTTGGCTAGCGCGAGCACCGGGGAGCTGTTTTTT.

The chain carries TRBV4-1 and TRBJ2-1; 11 bases agree with TRBD2. V shed 6 bases and J 8 bases; nucleotides not matched to a gene: 15. Germline CDR1 is MGHRA and CDR2 is YSYEKL. The CDR3 runs to 17 residues. The CDR3 spells CASSPLGAGLAGYEQFF. Written as DNA, the CDR3 is TGCGCCAGCAGTCCTTTGGGGGCCGGACTAGCGGGTTATGAGCAGTTCTTC.

This clone was recorded once. The rearrangement links TRBV30 to TRBJ2-7, with a tentative D call TRBD1 (7 bases). CDR1 is GTSNPN, CDR2 SVGIG, per germline (reference sequence). Between the trimmed V and J ends, which lost 2 bases and 5 bases, there was a span of 16 bases. The CDR3 length is 14 residues. This CDR3 reads CAWSRQGQRDEQYF. Here the CDR3 DNA reads TGTGCCTGGAGTAGGCAGGGACAGCGGGACGAGCAGTACTTC. The variable domain in full, with the rest retrieved from reference TRBV30 and TRBJ2-7, is SQTIHQWPATLVQPVGSPLSLECTVEGTSNPNLYWYRQAAGRGLQLLFYSVGIGQISSEVPQNLSASRPQDRQFILSSKKLLLSDSGFYLCAWSRQGQRDEQYFGPGTRLTVT.

The rearrangement links TRBV5-1 to TRBJ1-3; TRBD1 agrees at 8 bases. V dropped 4 bases and J dropped 4; count of bases not matched to a gene: 4. The germline V gene has CDR1 SGHRS and CDR2 YFSETQ. The length of the CDR3 is 14 residues. CDR3 DNA sequence: TGCGCCAGCAGCCCCAGGGGGCCCGGAAACACCATATATTTT. Amino acids: CASSPRGPGNTIYF.

The chain is built from TRBV11-2 and TRBJ1-5; D not certain. This CDR3 has 15 amino acids. The V gene's germline CDR1 is SGHAT and CDR2 FQNNGV. V lost 3 bases and J 2 bases, leaving 11 bases between the germline ends. The CDR3: CASSFNRGGNQPQHF. CDR3 bases: TGTGCCAGCAGCTTTAACCGCGGGGGCAATCAGCCCCAGCATTTT.

The chain is built from TRBV7-2 and TRBJ2-1; 8 bases line up with TRBD1. The CDR3 is 15 amino acids. Germline V gene sequence: CDR1 SGHTA, CDR2 FQGNSA. V was pared by 5 bases and J by 4 bases, with 7 bases of the junction left unmatched. This CDR3 reads CASSVGTGGYNEQFF. In nucleotides, the CDR3 is TGTGCCAGCAGCGTCGGGACAGGAGGGTACAATGAGCAGTTCTTC.

The chain has TRBV7-2 and TRBJ2-7; D unresolved. In germline, CDR1 is SGHTA, CDR2 FQGNSA. The V end was cut by 1 base, the J end by 2 bases, with 9 bases between. This CDR3 comprises 14 residues. The CDR3 loop reads CASSLGGVTYEQYF. Here the CDR3 DNA reads TGTGCCAGCAGCTTAGGTGGGGTTACCTACGAGCAGTACTTC.

The chain has TRBV14 and TRBJ2-5, with D maybe TRBD1 (6 bases). Trimming cost V 5 bases and J 5 bases, with 18 bases left between them. The CDR3 contains 15 residues. CDR1 is SGHDN and CDR2 is FVKESK in the germline V gene. The CDR3 sequence: CASSSLHRAGETQYF. CDR3 nucleotide sequence: TGTGCCAGCAGCTCGCTACACAGGGCGGGCGAGACCCAGTACTTC.

The chain employs TRBV27 and TRBJ2-7; 7 bases agree with TRBD2. Germline-derived CDR1 and CDR2 are MNHEY and SMNVEV (reference sequence). J was trimmed by 0 bases and V by 2 bases; bases with no gene match: 7. The CDR3 is 16 residues long. CDR3 sequence (DNA): TGTGCCAGCAGTTTAGGCGGAGCGGGGAGCTCCTACGAGCAGTACTTC. This encodes CASSLGGAGSSYEQYF.

The V gene is TRBV5-1, the J gene TRBJ2-2; the D call may be TRBD1 or TRBD2 (5 bases each). Germline V gene lookup returns CDR1 SGHRS and CDR2 YFSETQ. V was pared by 0 bases and J by 1 base, with 13 bases between. The CDR3 spans 17 residues. DNA for the CDR3: TGCGCCAGCAGCTTGGTTGGGACCCGGGGGAACACCGGGGAGCTGTTTTTT. It encodes CASSLVGTRGNTGELFF.

This chain links TRBV5-1 with TRBJ1-5; D is uncertain. V gave up 2 bases and J gave up 5 bases, with 8 bases separating them. The germline gives CDR1 SGHRS, CDR2 YFSETQ. The CDR3 has 13 residues. The CDR3 DNA is TGCGCCAGCAGCTTATGGAGCGATCAGCCCCAGCATTTT. Encoded protein: CASSLWSDQPQHF.

In DNA, the CDR3 is TGTGCCAGCAGGTTACCCGGGACCCGGCCCTCGCTCACTGAAGCTTTCTTT. Its protein product is CASRLPGTRPSLTEAFF. V usage is TRBV7-9 and J usage is TRBJ1-1; perhaps TRBD1 as D (5 bases). CDR1 is SEHNR and CDR2 is FQNEAQ in the germline V gene (reference sequence). This CDR3 has 17 residues. V lost 6 bases to trimming and J lost 4 bases, with 24 bases between them. Using reference TRBV7-9 and TRBJ1-1 for the parts outside the CDR3, the full variable domain is DTGVSQNPRHKITKRGQNVTFRCDPISEHNRLYWYRQTLGQGPEFLTYFQNEAQLEKSRLLSDRFSAERPKGSFSTLEIQRTEQGDSAMYLCASRLPGTRPSLTEAFFGQGTRLTVV.

Concerning this clone itself: Additional DNA sequences in this sample encode the identical CDR3. V is TRBV18 and J is TRBJ2-2; D uncertain. Germline V gene sequence: CDR1 KGHSH, CDR2 LQKENI. V lost 3 bases and J lost 2, with 10 bases in between. This CDR3 has 15 amino acids. The chain's CDR3 is CASSPRTANTGELFF. DNA of the CDR3: TGTGCCAGCTCACCGCGGACGGCTAACACCGGGGAGCTGTTTTTT.

This chain connects TRBV4-3 to TRBJ1-5; D is uncertain. This CDR3 has 14 residues. Germline values: CDR1 LGHNA, CDR2 YSLEER. V was cut by 2 bases and J by 3 bases, with 8 bases left in between. In DNA form, the CDR3 reads TGCGCCAGCAGCCAATTACAGAACAATCAGCCCCAGCATTTT. It yields the protein CASSQLQNNQPQHF.

Turning to this clone: A read error may produce the germline difference seen at one junction end. V usage is TRBV5-4 and J usage is TRBJ2-5, with D perhaps TRBD2 (5 bases). Germline lookup yields CDR1 SGHNT and CDR2 YYREEE (reference sequence). This CDR3 region has 13 residues. The CDR3 DNA reads as TGTGCCAGCAGTTTGGACTACCAAGAGACCCAGTACTTC. Protein product: CASSLDYQETQYF.